This TCR beta chain was observed in a study of cytomegalovirus exposure and HLA in healthy donors. With respect to this clone: Its antigen is undetermined.

Study-wide points: The listing of 150 or so TCR beta chains classed them as cytomegalovirus-associated.

Use of 60 Vbeta and 13 Jbeta primers characterized the PCR. The method was immunoSEQ multiplex PCR; TCRdb's version includes in-frame clones alone and lacks a portion of them. The top ten hold 2% to 2.5% of the sample, which has 140,000 or so clones, 84% seen once. This CDR3 is built from 16 residues. Germline CDR1 and CDR2: LNHDA and SQIVND (reference sequence). V lost 3 bases to trimming and J lost 3 bases; unmatched junction nucleotides: 6. This receptor was taken from a boy aged 2 to 10 in good health and CMV-seronegative. Material: PBMCs. This chain connects TRBV19 to TRBJ2-1; TRBD1 agrees at 9 bases. CDR3 amino acids: CASSMTGTGNYNEQFF. The CDR3 bases are TGTGCCAGTAGTATGACCGGGACAGGGAACTACAATGAGCAGTTCTTC.